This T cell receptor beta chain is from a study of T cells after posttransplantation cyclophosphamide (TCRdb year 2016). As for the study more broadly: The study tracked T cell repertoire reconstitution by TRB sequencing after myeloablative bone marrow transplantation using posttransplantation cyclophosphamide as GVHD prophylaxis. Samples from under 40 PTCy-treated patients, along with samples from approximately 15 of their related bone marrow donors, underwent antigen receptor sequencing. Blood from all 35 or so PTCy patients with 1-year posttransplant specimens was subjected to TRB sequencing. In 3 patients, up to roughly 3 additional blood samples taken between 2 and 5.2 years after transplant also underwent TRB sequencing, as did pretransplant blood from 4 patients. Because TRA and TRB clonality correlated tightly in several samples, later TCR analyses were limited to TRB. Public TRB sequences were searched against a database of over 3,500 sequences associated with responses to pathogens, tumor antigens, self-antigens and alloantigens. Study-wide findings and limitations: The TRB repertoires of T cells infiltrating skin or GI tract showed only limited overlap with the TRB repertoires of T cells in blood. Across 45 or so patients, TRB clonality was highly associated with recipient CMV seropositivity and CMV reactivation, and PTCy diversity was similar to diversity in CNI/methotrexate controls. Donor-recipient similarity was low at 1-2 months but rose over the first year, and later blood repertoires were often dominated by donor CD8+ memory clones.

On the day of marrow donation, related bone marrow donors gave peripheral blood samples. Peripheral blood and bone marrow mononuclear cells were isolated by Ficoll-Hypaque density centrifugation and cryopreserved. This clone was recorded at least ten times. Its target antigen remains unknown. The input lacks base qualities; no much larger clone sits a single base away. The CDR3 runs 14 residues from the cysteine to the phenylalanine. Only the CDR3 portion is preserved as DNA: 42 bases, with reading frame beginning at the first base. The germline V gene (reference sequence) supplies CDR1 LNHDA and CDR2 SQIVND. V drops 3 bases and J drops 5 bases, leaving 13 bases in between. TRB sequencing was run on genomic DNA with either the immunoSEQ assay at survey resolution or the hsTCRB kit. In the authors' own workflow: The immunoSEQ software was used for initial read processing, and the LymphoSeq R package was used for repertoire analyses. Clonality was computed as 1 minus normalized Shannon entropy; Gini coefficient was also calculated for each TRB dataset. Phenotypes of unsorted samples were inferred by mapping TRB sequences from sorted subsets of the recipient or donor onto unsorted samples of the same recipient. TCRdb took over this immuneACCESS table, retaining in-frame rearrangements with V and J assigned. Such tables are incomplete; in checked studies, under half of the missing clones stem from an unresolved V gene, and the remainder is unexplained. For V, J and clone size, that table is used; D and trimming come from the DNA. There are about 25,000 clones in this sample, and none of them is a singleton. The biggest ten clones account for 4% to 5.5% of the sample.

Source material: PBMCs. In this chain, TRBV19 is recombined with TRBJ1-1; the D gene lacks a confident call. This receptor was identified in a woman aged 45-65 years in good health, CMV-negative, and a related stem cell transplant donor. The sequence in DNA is TGTGCCAGTAGTATGGGTACCGGGTGGACTGAAGCTTTCTTT. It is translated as CASSMGTGWTEAFF.